This T cell receptor beta chain was observed in a study of identical twins (dated by TCRdb to 2016 to 2018). With regard to the full study: TCR alpha and beta repertoires from monozygotic twins, unrelated adults of various ages and cord blood were deep-sequenced to test whether fetal clonotypes persist. To rule out contamination, the twin experiments were replicated at different times with different library preparation protocols. Study-level results and caveats: Excess twin sharing in beta out-of-frame sequences was weaker because fewer shared sequences lowered the signal-to-noise ratio. Recombination models systematically underestimated out-of-frame TCR alpha sharing in monozygotic twins but agreed with sharing between unrelated individuals. Compared with coincidental sharing between unrelated individuals, an excess of low generation-probability sequences was observed among out-of-frame TCR alpha sequences shared between twins. Because the same donors could not be followed over many years, the conclusions relied on cross-sectional statistical analysis. Zero-insertion analyses could be partly confounded by invariant T cells such as MAIT and iNKT, though diverse VJ usage argued against such confounding for most clonotypes. Fewer insertions were carried by abundant cord blood beta clonotypes, a similar but weaker trend appeared in young adult naive repertoires, and no such trend appeared in memory repertoires.

All donors were healthy Caucasians. Three pairs of female monozygotic twins, all aged about 18 to 30 years, made up the twin cohort. Positive isolation kits from Invitrogen were used to isolate the CD4+ and CD8+ T cell populations. The library came from 5' RACE. Sequencing used an Illumina HiSeq 2000. A universal primer binding site was added through template switching, and the final cDNA carried a unique molecular identifier so that TCR cDNA molecules could be counted accurately. First-strand cDNA for TCR alpha and beta chains was synthesized from specific primers in the conserved constant-segment region. To control for contamination, each cDNA library was double barcoded with a SMART-Mk sample barcode plus Illumina barcodes. TruSeq adapter sequences, together with Illumina sample barcodes, were added in two successive PCR steps. Sequencing of the TCR alpha and beta cDNA libraries was done on the Illumina HiSeq platform using custom primers. On the authors' methods: Unique molecular identifiers were extracted from raw reads with MiGEC, and CDR3 positions were determined with MiXCR. Recombination models were inferred per individual with the repgenHMM and IGoR tools using an EM algorithm. Shared clonotype analysis was performed with the tcR package in R, normalizing sharing by the product of cloneset sizes. Out-of-frame nonproductive sequences were analyzed to study raw recombination free of thymic and clonal selection effects. TCRdb redid the processing of the public reads, applying fastp at Q25 and MiXCR, and retained in-frame beta chains. Duplicate CDR3 protein sequences are folded into a single record with the most common DNA and genes. The V and J calls reflect TCRdb's pipeline rather than the authors' work. A total of 430,000 or so distinct CDR3 sequences appear in this sample, approximately 24% of them only once. Roughly 2.8% of the sample comes from the top ten.

At the junction V is shortened by 3 bases and J by 1 base, with 13 bases in between. Inclusive of the bounding cysteine and phenylalanine, the CDR3 is 15 residues long. Of all the DNA, just the CDR3 is kept, 45 bases in frame from base 1. Reading the germline V gene gives CDR1 SGDLS and CDR2 YYNGEE. Remarks on this clonotype: No antigen is known for it. No much larger clonotype is one base removed from it; base qualities were not supplied.

Another study also made use of these data, one on T cells expressing NK-cell markers. The second investigation adds: Three sorted T-cell subsets (CD3+CD56+NKG2C+, CD3+CD56+NKG2C- and CD3+CD56-NKG2C+) from roughly 8 donors had their TCR beta-chain repertoires profiled. Seven of the eight sequenced donors were HCMV-seropositive and one was HCMV-seronegative. To restrict sorting to alphabetaTCR-expressing T cells, an anti-gammadeltaTCR antibody was added in several experiments. For five or six donors, the dominant CD3+CD56+NKG2C+ clonotypes were among the top 10 CD8+ clonotypes and accounted for roughly 1.0-7.5% of CD8+ T cells. Those dominant clonotypes were again the most abundant among CD3+CD56-NKG2C+ cells in a few donors, at roughly 25-60.1%. Whether the expanded NKG2C-expressing T cell clones were specific for HCMV antigens remained unclear. Randomly selected healthy volunteers, three men and five women, were used as the eight sequenced donors. To determine HCMV serostatus, a commercial ELISA kit was used to detect HCMV-specific IgG in serum. MIGEC was used to demultiplex reads and group reads by UMI, and MiTCR was used to assemble and quantify clonotypes. Only TCR cDNA sequences supported by at least two reads were kept to exclude erroneous sequences. Downstream repertoire analysis used the tcR package, and clonotypes were matched across fractions by CDR3 nucleotide sequence plus V segment. VDJmatch was used to annotate antigen specificity against VDJdb, with one amino acid substitution allowed in CDR3.

This chain joins TRBV9 to TRBJ1-1; the best D guess is TRBD1, with 5 bases matching. The sample comprised CD4+ T cells sorted from blood. This sequence originates from a woman aged 18-30 years in good health. The DNA sequence reads TGTGCCAGCAGCGAGATCGGGGCTAGGAACACTGAAGCTTTCTTT. This gives the protein CASSEIGARNTEAFF.